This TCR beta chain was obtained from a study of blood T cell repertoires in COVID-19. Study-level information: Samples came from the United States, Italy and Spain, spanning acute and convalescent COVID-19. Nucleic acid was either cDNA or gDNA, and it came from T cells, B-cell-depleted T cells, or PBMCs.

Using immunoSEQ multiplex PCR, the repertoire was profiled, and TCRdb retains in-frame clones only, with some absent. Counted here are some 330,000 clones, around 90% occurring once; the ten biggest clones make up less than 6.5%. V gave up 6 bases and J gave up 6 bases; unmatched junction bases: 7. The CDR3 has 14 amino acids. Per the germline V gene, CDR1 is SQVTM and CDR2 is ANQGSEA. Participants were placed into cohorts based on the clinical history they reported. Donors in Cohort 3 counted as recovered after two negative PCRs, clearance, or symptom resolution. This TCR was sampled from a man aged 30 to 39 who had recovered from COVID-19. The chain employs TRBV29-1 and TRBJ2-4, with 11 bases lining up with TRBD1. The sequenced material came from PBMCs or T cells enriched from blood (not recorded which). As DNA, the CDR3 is TGCAGCGTCCGTAGGGGGACAGGGGGAAACATTCAGTACTTC. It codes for CSVRRGTGGNIQYF.